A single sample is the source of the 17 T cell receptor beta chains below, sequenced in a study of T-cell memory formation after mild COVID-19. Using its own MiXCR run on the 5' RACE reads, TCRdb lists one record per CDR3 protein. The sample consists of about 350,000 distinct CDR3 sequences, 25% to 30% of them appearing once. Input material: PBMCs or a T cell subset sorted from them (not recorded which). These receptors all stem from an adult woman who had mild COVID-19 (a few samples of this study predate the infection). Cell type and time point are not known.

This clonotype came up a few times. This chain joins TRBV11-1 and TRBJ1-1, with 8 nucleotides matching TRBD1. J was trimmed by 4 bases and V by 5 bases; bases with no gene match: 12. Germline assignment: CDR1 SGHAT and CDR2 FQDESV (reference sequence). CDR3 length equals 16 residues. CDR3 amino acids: CASSPGTGTQGTEAFF. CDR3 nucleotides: TGTGCCAGCAGCCCCGGGACAGGAACACAGGGCACTGAAGCTTTCTTT. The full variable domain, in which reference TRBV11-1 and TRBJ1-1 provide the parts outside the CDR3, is EAEVAQSPRYKITEKSQAVAFWCDPISGHATLYWYRQILGQGPELLVQFQDESVVDDSQLPKDRFSAERLKGVDSTLKIQPAELGDSAMYLCASSPGTGTQGTEAFFGQGTRLTVV.

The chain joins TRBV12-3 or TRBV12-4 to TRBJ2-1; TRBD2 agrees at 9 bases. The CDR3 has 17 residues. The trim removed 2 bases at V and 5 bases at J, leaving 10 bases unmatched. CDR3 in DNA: TGTGCCAGCAGTTTATCTAGCGGGATAGGGACTGACAATGAGCAGTTCTTC. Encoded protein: CASSLSSGIGTDNEQFF.

The chain's CDR3 is CASSLPGRGEQYF. The CDR3 region has the DNA TGTGCCAGCAGTCTTCCGGGCCGGGGCGAGCAGTACTTC. V gene TRBV12-3 or TRBV12-4 combines with J gene TRBJ2-7, with a weak D call TRBD2 (5 bases). Trimming stripped 5 bases from V and 6 bases from J, with 14 bases between. The CDR3 has 13 amino acids.

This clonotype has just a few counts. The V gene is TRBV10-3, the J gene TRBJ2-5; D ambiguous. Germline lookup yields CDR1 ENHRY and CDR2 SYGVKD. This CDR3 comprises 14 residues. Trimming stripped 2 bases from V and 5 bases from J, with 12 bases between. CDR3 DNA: TGTGCCATCAGTGAGGGTGCTGGTGGGGAGACCCAGTACTTC. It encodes CAISEGAGGETQYF.

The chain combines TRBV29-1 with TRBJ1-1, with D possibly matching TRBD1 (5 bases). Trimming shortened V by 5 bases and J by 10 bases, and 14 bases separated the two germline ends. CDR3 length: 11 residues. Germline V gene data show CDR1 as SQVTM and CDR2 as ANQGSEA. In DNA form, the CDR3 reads TGCAGCGTTCGGCAGGGCCTAGGAGCTTTCTTT. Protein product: CSVRQGLGAFF.

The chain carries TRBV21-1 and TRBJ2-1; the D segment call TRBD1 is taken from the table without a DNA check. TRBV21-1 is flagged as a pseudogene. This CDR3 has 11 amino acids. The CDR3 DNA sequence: TGTGCCAGCATTTTACAGGGTAGGCAGTTCTTC. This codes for CASILQGRQFF.

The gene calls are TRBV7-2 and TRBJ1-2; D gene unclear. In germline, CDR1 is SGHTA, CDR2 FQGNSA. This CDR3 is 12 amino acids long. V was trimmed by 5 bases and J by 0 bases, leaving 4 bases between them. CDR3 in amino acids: CASSKANYGYTF. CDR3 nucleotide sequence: TGTGCCAGCAGCAAAGCTAACTATGGCTACACCTTC. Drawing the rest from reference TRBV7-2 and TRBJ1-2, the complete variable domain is GAGVSQSPSNKVTEKGKDVELRCDPISGHTALYWYRQSLGQGLEFLIYFQGNSAPDKSGLPSDRFSAERTGGSVSTLTIQRTQQEDSAVYLCASSKANYGYTFGSGTRLTVV.

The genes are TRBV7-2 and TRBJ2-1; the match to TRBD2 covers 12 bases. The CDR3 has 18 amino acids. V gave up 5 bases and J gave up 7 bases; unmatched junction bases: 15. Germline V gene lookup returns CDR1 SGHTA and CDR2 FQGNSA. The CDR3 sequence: CASSLFLAGGPEGNEQFF. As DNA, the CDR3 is TGTGCCAGCAGCCTTTTTCTAGCGGGAGGGCCCGAAGGGAATGAGCAGTTCTTC.

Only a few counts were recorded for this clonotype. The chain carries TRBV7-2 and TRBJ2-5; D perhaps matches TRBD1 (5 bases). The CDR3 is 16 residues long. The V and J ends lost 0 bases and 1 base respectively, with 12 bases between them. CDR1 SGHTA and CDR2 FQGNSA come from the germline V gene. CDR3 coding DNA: TGTGCCAGCAGCTTAGCGGGTGTCAGGGTCCAAGAGACCCAGTACTTC. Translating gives CASSLAGVRVQETQYF.

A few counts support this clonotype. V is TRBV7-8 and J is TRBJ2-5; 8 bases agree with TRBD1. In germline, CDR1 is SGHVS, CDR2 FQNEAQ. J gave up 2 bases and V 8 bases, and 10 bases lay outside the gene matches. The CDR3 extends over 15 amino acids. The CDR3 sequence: CASSRTGTVQETQYF. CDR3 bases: TGTGCCAGCTCTCGGACAGGGACTGTTCAAGAGACCCAGTACTTC.

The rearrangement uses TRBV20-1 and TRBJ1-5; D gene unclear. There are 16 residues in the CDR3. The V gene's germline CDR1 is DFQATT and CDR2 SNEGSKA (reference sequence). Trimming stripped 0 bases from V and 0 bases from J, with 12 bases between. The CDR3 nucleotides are TGCAGTGCTAGAGATTTGGCAGGAGATAGCAATCAGCCCCAGCATTTT. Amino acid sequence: CSARDLAGDSNQPQHF.

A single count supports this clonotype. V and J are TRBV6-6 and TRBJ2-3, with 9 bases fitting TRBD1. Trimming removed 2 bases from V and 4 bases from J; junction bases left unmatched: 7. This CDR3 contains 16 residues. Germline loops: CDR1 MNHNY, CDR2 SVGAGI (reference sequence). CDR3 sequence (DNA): TGTGCCAGCAGTTACCCTACCGGGACAGGGTCAGATACGCAGTATTTT. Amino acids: CASSYPTGTGSDTQYF.

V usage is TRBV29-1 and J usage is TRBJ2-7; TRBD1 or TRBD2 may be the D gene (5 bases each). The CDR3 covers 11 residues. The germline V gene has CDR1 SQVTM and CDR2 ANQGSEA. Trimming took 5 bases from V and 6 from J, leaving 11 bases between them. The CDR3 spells CSVPEGFEQYF. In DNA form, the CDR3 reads TGCAGCGTTCCCGAGGGGTTCGAGCAGTACTTC.

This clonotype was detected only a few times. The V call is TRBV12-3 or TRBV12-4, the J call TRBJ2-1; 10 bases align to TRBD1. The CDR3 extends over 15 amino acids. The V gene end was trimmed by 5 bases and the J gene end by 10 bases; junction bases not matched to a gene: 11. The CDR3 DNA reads TGTGCCAGCAGTCTCATCTCGACAGGGGGCATGGAGCAGTTCTTC. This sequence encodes CASSLISTGGMEQFF.

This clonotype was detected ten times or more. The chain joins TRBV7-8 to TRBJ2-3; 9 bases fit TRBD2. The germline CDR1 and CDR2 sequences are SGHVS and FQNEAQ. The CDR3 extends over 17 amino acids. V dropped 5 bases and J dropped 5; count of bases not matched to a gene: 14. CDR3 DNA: TGTGCCAGCAGCACTCGGCCTCAGGCGGGGGGGAGAGATACGCAGTATTTT. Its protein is CASSTRPQAGGRDTQYF.

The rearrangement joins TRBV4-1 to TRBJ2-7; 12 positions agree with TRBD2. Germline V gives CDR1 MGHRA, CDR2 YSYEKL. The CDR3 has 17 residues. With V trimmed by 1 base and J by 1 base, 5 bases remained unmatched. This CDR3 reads CASSQGLAGAQSYEQYF. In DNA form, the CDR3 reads TGCGCCAGCAGCCAAGGACTAGCGGGGGCCCAATCCTACGAGCAGTACTTC.

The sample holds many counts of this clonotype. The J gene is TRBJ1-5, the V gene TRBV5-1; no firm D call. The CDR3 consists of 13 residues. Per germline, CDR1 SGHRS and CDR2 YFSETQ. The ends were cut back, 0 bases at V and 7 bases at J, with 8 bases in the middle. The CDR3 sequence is CASSLDPDQPQHF. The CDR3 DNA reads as TGCGCCAGCAGCTTGGACCCGGACCAGCCCCAGCATTTT.